These T cell receptor beta chains were read from a single sample in a study of T cell responses to AZD1222 COVID-19 vaccine. Profiling relied on immunoSEQ multiplex PCR, and the TCRdb table lists in-frame clones only, not all of them. The repertoire includes a few hundred thousand clones, 85% to 95% of them detected once, and around 0.57% sits in the top ten. The sample was peripheral blood, taken on day 0 of AZD1222 vaccination. The origin of the receptors is an adult in good health. Each CDR3 is given with its conserved first and last residue.

J	V	CDR3
TRBJ2-5	TRBV28	CASTSGGKETQYF
TRBJ1-5	TRBV18	CASSPASNQPQHF
TRBJ1-5	TRBV18	CASSPTINQPQHF
TRBJ1-6	TRBV13	CASSLRDNSGSPLHF
TRBJ2-3	TRBV3-1/TRBV3-2	CASSQISPGRDTQYF
TRBJ1-3	TRBV9	CASSLGGRAGSGNTIYF
TRBJ2-5	TRBV14	CASSLGWSTVRQETQYF
TRBJ2-7	TRBV4-1	CASSQDGNPSSYEQYF
TRBJ2-5	TRBV29-1	CSARDTGGETQYF
TRBJ2-2	TRBV7-7	CASSPEAGGGGELFF
TRBJ1-6	TRBV28	CASSLAPGTNSPLHF
TRBJ1-5	TRBV7-8	CASSLNGYQPQHF
TRBJ2-3	TRBV3-1/TRBV3-2	CASSQVKGPPIDTQYF
TRBJ1-4	TRBV18	CASSPIPEGATNEKLFF
TRBJ1-3	TRBV11-2	CASSWGQAGGNTIYF
TRBJ1-1	TRBV15	CATSRDQGGRNTEAFF
TRBJ1-4	TRBV3-1/TRBV3-2	CASSHWDRGGHEKLFF
TRBJ2-7	TRBV5-4	CASSPRLAGPGEQYF
TRBJ2-7	TRBV5-1	CASSLDPPTGQYF
TRBJ2-5	TRBV21-1	CASAFGPRRSIETQYF
TRBJ2-7	TRBV28	CASSPPEWGYEQYF
TRBJ1-4	TRBV6-2/TRBV6-3	CASSPSKGYNEKLFF